This T cell receptor (beta chain) was sequenced during a study of cytomegalovirus exposure and HLA in healthy donors. Study-level results: With high specificity and sensitivity, the classifier reportedly diagnosed cytomegalovirus status. The later analysis indicated that the majority of CMV-associated TCR beta chains appeared HLA-restricted.

This CDR3 has 18 amino acids. The V and J ends lost 3 bases and 6 bases, in that order; junction bases with no gene match: 11. CDR1 MGHDK and CDR2 SYGVNS come from the germline V gene. The PCR employed 60 Vbeta primers together with 13 Jbeta primers. Using immunoSEQ multiplex PCR, the repertoire was profiled, and TCRdb retains in-frame clones only, with some absent. The table records about 150,000 clones, roughly 77% of them present only once. About this clone: The antigen remains unidentified.

This TCR was recovered from a man aged 25-45 years in good health and CMV-seropositive. V gene TRBV25-1 combines with J gene TRBJ2-1, with TRBD2 identical over 13 bases. The material sequenced was PBMCs. CDR3 loop: CASSERTGGTSGVNEQFF. The DNA of the CDR3 is TGTGCCAGCAGTGAGCGGACAGGGGGGACTAGCGGGGTCAATGAGCAGTTCTTC.